What follows are 18 T cell receptor beta chains derived from one specimen sequenced in a study of low-dose radiotherapy and immunotherapy resistance in tumors. Time point meaning: after trial treatment. Treatment given: LDRT plus nivolumab, ipilimumab, low-dose cyclophosphamide and aspirin (RACIN trial). TRAV and TRBV primers primed cDNA for both TCRalpha and TCRbeta. The authors ran about 21 PCR cycles to amplify TCRs with a constant-region primer and V-primer adapter. MiXCR was run by TCRdb on the reads, yielding one entry per CDR3 protein. The top ten clones hold over 10% of a sample with 75,000 to 95,000 distinct CDR3 sequences, less than 25% of them seen once. The sequencing here drew on PBMCs, taken after low-dose radiotherapy plus immunotherapy. These receptors originate from a female donor with ovarian cancer.

This clonotype was seen repeatedly, ten times or more. The chain has TRBV20-1 and TRBJ1-2, with 9 positions matching TRBD1. CDR1 is DFQATT and CDR2 is SNEGSKA in the germline V gene (reference sequence). The J segment lost 6 bases and the V segment lost 0 bases, leaving 8 bases of the junction unmatched. The CDR3 extends over 15 amino acids. DNA of the CDR3: TGCAGTGCTAGAGATGGGGACAGGGCCTGGGATGGCTACACCTTC. Protein sequence: CSARDGDRAWDGYTF.

The table lists this clonotype with a few counts. This chain joins TRBV19 and TRBJ1-2, with D unclear. Between the trimmed V and J ends, which lost 5 bases and 0 bases, there was a span of 10 bases. This CDR3 has 14 residues. Germline values: CDR1 LNHDA, CDR2 SQIVND (reference sequence). DNA for the CDR3: TGTGCCAGTAGTTCCCCACCTTCTAACTATGGCTACACCTTC. Amino acid sequence: CASSSPPSNYGYTF.

CDR3 in DNA: TGTGCCAGCAGTTCCAGCGGAAAAAACATTCAGTACTTC. Its protein product is CASSSSGKNIQYF. The chain carries TRBV13 and TRBJ2-4, with a tentative D call TRBD2 (5 bases). The CDR3 totals 13 residues. The germline gives CDR1 PRHDT, CDR2 FYEKMQ (reference sequence). V was trimmed by 6 bases and J by 4 bases, leaving 10 bases between them.

This clonotype was detected many times. The chain recombines TRBV5-1 with TRBJ1-2, with unresolved D. Trimming took off 3 bases at V and 8 bases at J, with 20 bases between the two ends. Germline CDR1 and CDR2: SGHRS and YFSETQ. This CDR3 is built from 15 residues. The CDR3 region has the DNA TGCGCCAGCAGCTCCCCCGGAGCGAGCTTAGACGGCTACACCTTC. Amino acids: CASSSPGASLDGYTF.

Many counts were recorded for this clonotype. For the CDR3, the DNA is TGTGCCAGCAGCCCGGCTGAGCGACCCTCCTACGAGCAGTACTTC. Residues: CASSPAERPSYEQYF. The genes are TRBV9 and TRBJ2-7; no definite D call. The germline CDR1 and CDR2 sequences are SGDLS and YYNGEE. The V gene lost 4 bases and the J gene lost 0 bases, with 14 bases spanning the gap. This CDR3 spans 15 amino acids.

There are many counts of this clonotype. This CDR3 reads CASTRGAADVDEQYF. Written as DNA, the CDR3 is TGTGCCAGCACCCGAGGGGCGGCGGACGTCGACGAGCAGTACTTC. V gene TRBV2 combines with J gene TRBJ2-7; D may match TRBD1 or TRBD2 (5 bases each). CDR1 is SNHLY and CDR2 is FYNNEI in the germline V gene. This CDR3 is built from 15 residues. V gave up 7 bases and J gave up 5 bases, with 21 bases separating them.

This clonotype was counted only a few times. The chain uses TRBV7-2 and TRBJ2-7; D is ambiguous. Trimming took 5 bases from V and 3 from J, leaving 14 bases between them. This CDR3 contains 14 residues. Germline CDR1 SGHTA, CDR2 FQGNSA. The CDR3 sequence is CASSHKPDLYEQYF. In nucleotides, the CDR3 is TGTGCCAGCAGCCATAAACCGGACCTCTACGAGCAGTACTTC. Using reference TRBV7-2 and TRBJ2-7 for the parts outside the CDR3, the full variable domain is GAGVSQSPSNKVTEKGKDVELRCDPISGHTALYWYRQSLGQGLEFLIYFQGNSAPDKSGLPSDRFSAERTGGSVSTLTIQRTQQEDSAVYLCASSHKPDLYEQYFGPGTRLTVT.

This clonotype has a count of ten or more. CDR3 coding DNA: TGTGCCAGCAGTTACTCGTTACAGACAACTAACTATGGCTACACCTTC. As protein: CASSYSLQTTNYGYTF. The rearrangement uses TRBV6-6 and TRBJ1-2; D unclear. The CDR3 spans 16 residues. V was cut by 0 bases and J by 0 bases, with 11 bases left in between. Germline V CDR1 and CDR2: MNHNY, SVGAGI (reference sequence).

This clonotype was picked up many times. This chain uses TRBV29-1 with TRBJ2-7; weak D call: TRBD1 (5 bases). Germline V gene lookup returns CDR1 SQVTM and CDR2 ANQGSEA. The CDR3 contains 11 residues. With 4 bases removed from V and 4 bases from J, the gap between germline ends came to 8 bases. CDR3 region: CSVARAYEQYF. The DNA for the CDR3 is TGCAGCGTTGCCAGGGCTTACGAGCAGTACTTC.

This clonotype was seen ten or more times. The chain has TRBV7-8 and TRBJ2-5; D is unresolved. Germline V gives CDR1 SGHVS, CDR2 FQNEAQ. This CDR3 contains 15 residues. V lost 5 bases to trimming and J lost 9 bases, with 22 bases between them. Here the CDR3 reads CASSLGPTLNGAQYF. For the CDR3, the DNA is TGTGCCAGCAGCCTAGGGCCCACACTAAATGGGGCCCAGTACTTC.

This clonotype was counted ten times or more. The chain combines TRBV2 with TRBJ2-1, with 13 bases that match TRBD2. V lost 6 bases, J lost 7 bases, and 6 bases stayed unmatched. The germline V gene has CDR1 SNHLY and CDR2 FYNNEI. The CDR3 is 15 residues long. Here the CDR3 reads CASRPGLAGLNEQFF. The CDR3 DNA sequence: TGTGCCAGCAGGCCGGGACTAGCGGGGCTAAATGAGCAGTTCTTC.

This clonotype was recorded at least ten times. CDR3 amino acids: CASSPRRSEPYGYTF. DNA of the CDR3: TGTGCCAGCAGCCCCAGGAGATCTGAACCCTATGGCTACACCTTC. The chain combines TRBV11-2 with TRBJ1-2; no definite D call. Deletions cut 5 bases from V and 4 bases from J, with 17 bases between. The CDR3 is 15 amino acids. The V gene's germline CDR1 is SGHAT and CDR2 FQNNGV.

About this clonotype: This clone may be a read error of a much larger clone one base away. The CDR3 region has the DNA TGTGCCAACAGCTTCGGGACCGAAGAGACCCAGTACTTC. It encodes CANSFGTEETQYF. The gene calls are TRBV7-9 and TRBJ2-5; possibly TRBD1 or TRBD2 for D (5 bases each). The germline V gene encodes CDR1 SEHNR and CDR2 FQNEAQ (reference sequence). This CDR3 has 13 amino acids.

There are many counts of this clonotype. The chain is built from TRBV6-2 or TRBV6-3 and TRBJ2-1; 12 positions agree with TRBD2. V trimming: 7 bases; J trimming: 9 bases; junction bases outside the gene matches: 4. The germline V gene has CDR1 MNHEY and CDR2 SVGEGT. This CDR3 is built from 13 residues. The CDR3 protein is CASTAGLAGEQFF. The CDR3 DNA reads TGTGCCAGCACTGCGGGACTAGCGGGTGAGCAGTTCTTC.

This clonotype was recorded many times. The DNA of the CDR3 is TGTGCCAGCAGTACGTCTAGCGGGATTGGCGATGAGCAGTTCTTC. Encoded protein: CASSTSSGIGDEQFF. V usage is TRBV3-1 and J usage is TRBJ2-1; 9 bases match TRBD2. Trimming cost V 6 bases and J 8 bases; bases outside gene matches: 11. The germline CDR1 and CDR2 sequences are LGHDT and YNNKEL (reference sequence). The CDR3 covers 15 residues.

In this sample, this clonotype turned up many times. V and J are TRBV6-2 or TRBV6-3 and TRBJ1-1; D is uncertain. The V gene lost 2 bases and the J gene lost 2 bases, with 6 bases spanning the gap. Germline assignment: CDR1 MNHEY and CDR2 SVGEGT. This CDR3 is 13 amino acids long. CDR3 sequence reads: CASSYPDNTEAFF. The CDR3 coding sequence is TGTGCCAGCAGTTACCCAGATAACACTGAAGCTTTCTTT.

This clonotype was recorded at least ten times. This chain joins TRBV23-1 and TRBJ2-1; 11 bases fit TRBD1. Being an ORF, TRBV23-1 has a function that is uncertain. J gave up 1 base and V 4 bases, and 6 bases lay outside the gene matches. The CDR3 is 17 amino acids. CDR3 sequence (DNA): TGCGCCAGCAGTCTGGACAGGGGGCTATATTCCTACAATGAGCAGTTCTTC. This encodes CASSLDRGLYSYNEQFF.

This clonotype was picked up many times. The rearrangement joins TRBV6-2 or TRBV6-3 to TRBJ1-3; 7 nucleotides agree with TRBD1. The CDR3 loop spans 15 amino acids. In germline, CDR1 is MNHEY, CDR2 SVGEGT. Trimming removed 5 bases from V and 2 bases from J; junction bases left unmatched: 6. This CDR3 is CASSRDRAAGNTIYF. The CDR3 coding sequence is TGTGCCAGCAGTCGCGACAGGGCCGCTGGAAACACCATATATTTT.